The clone carrying this T cell receptor (beta chain) was recorded once. Its antigen is currently unknown. These data originate in a study of T cell repertoires in cytomegalovirus infection. Study background: Use of recently identified HLA-C-restricted and well-studied HLA-B-restricted CMV epitopes was part of the study. A matching HLA type, together with CMV infection, was signaled by public TCR beta signatures. Study-level points and caveats: What dominated the ex vivo response were HLA-C-restricted CMV-specific TCR beta clonotypes.

TCRdb recomputed calls from the reads with MiXCR, one row per CDR3 protein. The table lists hundreds of thousands of distinct CDR3 sequences, roughly 33% of them singletons. The receptor was derived from a human donor in good health (CMV status not recorded). Some clones in this sample may be carry-over from other donors' samples. The sample here was cultured CD8+ T cells from PBMCs, taken from culture after CMV antigen stimulation.

The CDR3 nucleotides are TGTGCCAACAGTCCAGGGGGCGCGGGCTATGGCTACACCTTC. The encoded protein is CANSPGGAGYGYTF. This chain connects TRBV7-6 to TRBJ1-2; 8 bases are a match to TRBD1. CDR1 and CDR2 (germline): SGHVS, FNYEAQ. The CDR3 has 14 residues. V lost 10 bases to trimming and J lost 4 bases; unmatched junction nucleotides: 11. Using reference TRBV7-6 and TRBJ1-2 for the parts outside the CDR3, the full variable domain is GAGVSQSPRYKVTKRGQDVALRCDPISGHVSLYWYRQALGQGPEFLTYFNYEAQQDKSGLPNDRFSAERPEGSISTLTIQRTEQRDSAMYRCANSPGGAGYGYTFGSGTRLTVV.